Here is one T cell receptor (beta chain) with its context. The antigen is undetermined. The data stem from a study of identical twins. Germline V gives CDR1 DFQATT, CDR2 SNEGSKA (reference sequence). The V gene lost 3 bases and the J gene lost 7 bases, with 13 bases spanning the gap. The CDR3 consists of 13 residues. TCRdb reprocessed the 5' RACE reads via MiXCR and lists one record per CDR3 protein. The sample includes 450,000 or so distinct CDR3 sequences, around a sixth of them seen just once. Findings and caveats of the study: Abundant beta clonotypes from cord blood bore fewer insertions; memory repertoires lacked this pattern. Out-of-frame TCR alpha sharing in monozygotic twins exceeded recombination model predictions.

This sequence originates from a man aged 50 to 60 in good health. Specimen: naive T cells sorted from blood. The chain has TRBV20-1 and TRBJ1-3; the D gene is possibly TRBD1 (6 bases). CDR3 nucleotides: TGCAGTGCTAGCCCCACAGGGTCGAACACCATATATTTT. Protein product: CSASPTGSNTIYF.